Listed below are T cell receptor beta chains from one sample, sequenced in a study of blood T cell repertoires in COVID-19. The repertoire was sequenced with immunoSEQ multiplex PCR; TCRdb's copy has only in-frame clones and lacks some. The data show 200,000 to 250,000 clones, about 79% seen once. Sequencing was carried out using PBMCs or T cells enriched from blood (not recorded which). The receptors shown here come from a woman between 40 and 50 years old with acute COVID-19. CDR3s include the opening cysteine and the closing phenylalanine or tryptophan. D genes are given only for firm matches. The size of a clone is reported for some rows only, either as once, few or many, or as a class for expanded clones.

abundance,d_gene,j_gene,v_gene,len,CDR3nt,CDR3aa
.,TRBD2,TRBJ2-7,TRBV14,14,TGTGCCAGCAGCCAGGGACTAGCATCCTACGAGCAGTACTTC,CASSQGLASYEQYF
.,TRBD1,TRBJ2-1,TRBV6-1,17,TGTGCCAGCAGTGAGGGAGACAGGGGTATCTCCTACAATGAGCAGTTCTTC,CASSEGDRGISYNEQFF
once,.,TRBJ2-7,TRBV7-6,15,TGTGCCAGCAGCTTAGCGGTAGCGGAGACGTACGAGCAGTACTTC,CASSLAVAETYEQYF
.,.,TRBJ1-4,TRBV18,16,TGTGCCAGCTCACCACCGGAGAAGCAACTGAATGAAAAACTGTTTTTT,CASSPPEKQLNEKLFF
.,.,TRBJ1-5,TRBV19,14,TGTGCCACCACTGACACCCCCAGCAATCAGCCCCAGCATTTT,CATTDTPSNQPQHF
once,.,TRBJ2-7,TRBV2,12,TGTGCCAGCACTGGGAGCTCCTACGAGCAGTACTTC,CASTGSSYEQYF
.,.,TRBJ2-6,TRBV21-1,17,TGTGCCAGCAGCACTACGACAGGGTGCGCTGGGGCCAACGTCCTGACTTTC,CASSTTTGCAGANVLTF
.,.,TRBJ2-7,TRBV12-3/TRBV12-4,13,TGTGCCAGCGGAACAGGGAGCTCCTACGAGCAGTACTTC,CASGTGSSYEQYF
.,TRBD1,TRBJ1-4,TRBV28,16,TGTGCCAGCAGTCCCGTCGGGACAGGGGCCGTTGAAAAACTGTTTTTT,CASSPVGTGAVEKLFF
.,TRBD1,TRBJ1-2,TRBV30,15,TGTGCCTGGAGTCAGAGACAGGGGTCGATCTATGGCTACACCTTC,CAWSQRQGSIYGYTF
.,TRBD1,TRBJ2-1,TRBV5-1,15,TGCGCCAGCAGCTTGTTAGGACAGGGAATAGGTGAGCAGTTCTTC,CASSLLGQGIGEQFF
.,.,TRBJ2-7,TRBV6-5,15,TGTGCCAGCAGTTACTCGAGCACAGCCTCCTACGAGCAGTACTTC,CASSYSSTASYEQYF
once,TRBD2,TRBJ2-7,TRBV5-6,18,TGTGCCAGCAGCTTGATCGGACTAGCGGGAGGGCGATCGCCCGAGCAGTACTTC,CASSLIGLAGGRSPEQYF
few,TRBD1,TRBJ1-4,TRBV3-1/TRBV3-2,15,TGTGCCAGCAGCCAGGCAGGGGGCCCTAATGAAAAACTGTTTTTT,CASSQAGGPNEKLFF
.,TRBD1,TRBJ2-1,TRBV9,13,TGTGCCAGCACGGGACAGGGTCACAATGAGCAGTTCTTC,CASTGQGHNEQFF
.,.,TRBJ1-2,TRBV5-6,14,TGTGCCAGCAGCCCCGGACAGAGGAGCTATGGCTACACCTTC,CASSPGQRSYGYTF
.,TRBD2,TRBJ2-1,TRBV19,19,TGTGCCAGTAGTATAGAACCTAGCGGGGGGATTAGCTCCTACAATGAGCAGTTCTTC,CASSIEPSGGISSYNEQFF
.,TRBD1,TRBJ2-1,TRBV9,13,TGTGCCAGCAGCGCCGGGACAGGGAATGAGCAGTTCTTC,CASSAGTGNEQFF
.,.,TRBJ2-3,TRBV5-6,14,TGTGCCAGCAGCTTCCAGGGATTTGCAGATACGCAGTATTTT,CASSFQGFADTQYF
.,TRBD1,TRBJ1-2,TRBV12-3/TRBV12-4,13,TGTGCCAGCAGTCCTGACAGGGGAAATGGCTACACCTTC,CASSPDRGNGYTF
medium-sized,TRBD2,TRBJ2-7,TRBV9,15,TGTGCCAGCAGCGTAGGGCTAGCGGACACCTACGAGCAGTACTTC,CASSVGLADTYEQYF
.,.,TRBJ1-2,TRBV6-5,16,TGTGCCAGCAGTTACAGCGGACGGAATGGCCACTATGGCTACACCTTC,CASSYSGRNGHYGYTF
.,TRBD2,TRBJ2-7,TRBV4-3,15,TGCGCCAGCAGCCGACTAGCGGACAGCTCCTACGAGCAGTACTTC,CASSRLADSSYEQYF
.,TRBD1,TRBJ2-1,TRBV2,15,TGTGCCAGCAGAAAAGAGACAGGGGGCATGGATGAGCAGTTCTTC,CASRKETGGMDEQFF
.,TRBD2,TRBJ2-2,TRBV4-3,17,TGCGCCAGCAGCAAGGGACTAGCGGGGGAATCGGCCGGGGAGCTGTTTTTT,CASSKGLAGESAGELFF
.,.,TRBJ2-7,TRBV7-6,16,TGTGCCAGCAGCTTAGAGGCGGGGAGTTTGGCGTACGAGCAGTACTTC,CASSLEAGSLAYEQYF
once,.,TRBJ2-7,TRBV19,16,TGTGCCAGTTCGAGGGGGGCAGGGGGGACTGGATACGAGCAGTACTTC,CASSRGAGGTGYEQYF
.,.,TRBJ2-3,TRBV28,12,TGTGCCAGCAGCGGAGAACCAGATACGCAGTATTTT,CASSGEPDTQYF
.,.,TRBJ2-1,TRBV30,15,TGTGCCTGGAGTGTAAACTTACTAACTAACAATGAGCAGTTCTTC,CAWSVNLLTNNEQFF
few,.,TRBJ2-7,TRBV6-1,15,TGTGCCAGCAGTGAAGCGCTAGCGTTCTCCTACGAGCAGTACTTC,CASSEALAFSYEQYF
.,.,TRBJ2-7,TRBV18,13,TGTGCCAGCTCACTTGGGAGCTCCTACGAGCAGTACTTC,CASSLGSSYEQYF
.,.,TRBJ1-1,TRBV4-1,15,TGCGCCAGCAGCCAAGACTCGCGGGAGAACACTGAAGCTTTCTTT,CASSQDSRENTEAFF
.,.,TRBJ1-2,TRBV29-1,14,TGCAGCGTTGCCTCCGTGCACAGAAACTATGGCTACACCTTC,CSVASVHRNYGYTF
.,.,TRBJ1-1,TRBV27,14,TGTGCCAGCAGTAACCTCAACACCTACACTGAAGCTTTCTTT,CASSNLNTYTEAFF
.,.,TRBJ1-5,TRBV30,13,TGTGCCTGGGCTCGCGGTAAGGGGCAGCCCCAGCATTTT,CAWARGKGQPQHF
.,.,TRBJ1-5,TRBV29-1,13,TGCAGCGTTTCGACAGAGACTAATCAGCCCCAGCATTTT,CSVSTETNQPQHF
.,TRBD1,TRBJ1-6,TRBV10-3,15,TGTGCCATCAGTGTAAACGCAGGGGGGAATTCACCCCTCCACTTT,CAISVNAGGNSPLHF
.,.,TRBJ1-3,TRBV30,19,TGTGCCTGGGGGGGAGACAGGACCTACGGCAGGTCCTCTGGAAACACCATATATTTT,CAWGGDRTYGRSSGNTIYF
.,.,TRBJ2-5,TRBV5-1,13,TGCGCCAGCAGCTTGCCCGGGATGGAGACCCAGTACTTC,CASSLPGMETQYF